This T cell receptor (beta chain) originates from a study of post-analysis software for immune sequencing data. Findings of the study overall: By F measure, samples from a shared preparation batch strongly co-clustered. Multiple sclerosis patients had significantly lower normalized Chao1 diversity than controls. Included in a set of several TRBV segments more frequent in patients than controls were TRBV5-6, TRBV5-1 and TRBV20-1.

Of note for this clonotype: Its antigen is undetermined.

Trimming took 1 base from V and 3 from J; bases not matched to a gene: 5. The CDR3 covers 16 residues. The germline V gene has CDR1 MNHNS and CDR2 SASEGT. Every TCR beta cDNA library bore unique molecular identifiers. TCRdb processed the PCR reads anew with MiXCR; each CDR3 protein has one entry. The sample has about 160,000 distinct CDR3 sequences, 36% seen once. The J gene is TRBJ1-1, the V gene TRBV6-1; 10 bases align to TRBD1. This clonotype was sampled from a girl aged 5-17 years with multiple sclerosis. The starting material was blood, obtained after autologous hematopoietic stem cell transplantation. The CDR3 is CASSEEGGQGYTEAFF. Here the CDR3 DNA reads TGTGCCAGCAGTGAAGAAGGGGGACAGGGGTACACTGAAGCTTTCTTT.